The 10 T cell receptor beta chains presented below share a single source sample, sequenced in a study of T cell repertoires in cytomegalovirus infection. No antigens are known for them. In TCRdb, the reads were re-called with MiXCR into one record per CDR3 protein. The sample lists roughly 860,000 distinct CDR3 sequences, about 33% occurring once. The source material was cultured CD8+ T cells from PBMCs, sampled from culture after CMV antigen stimulation. All receptors come from a human donor in good health (CMV status not recorded). Some clones in this sample may be carry-over from other donors' samples.

In this sample, this clonotype turned up many times. The chain joins TRBV7-2 to TRBJ1-4; D is uncertain. V was pared by 5 bases and J by 5 bases, with 18 bases between. This CDR3 is 16 amino acids long. Per germline, CDR1 SGHTA and CDR2 FQGNSA. CDR3 coding DNA: TGTGCCAGCAGCCTGGACGGACCCCGGTCGAATGAAAAACTGTTTTTT. The encoded protein is CASSLDGPRSNEKLFF.

This clonotype was found a few times. The chain couples TRBV20-1 to TRBJ2-2; D uncertain. The V end was cut by 6 bases, the J end by 7 bases, with 12 bases between. Per germline, CDR1 DFQATT and CDR2 SNEGSKA (reference sequence). This CDR3 has 12 amino acids. The chain's CDR3 is CSAIVPHGELFF. The CDR3 DNA reads TGCAGTGCCATAGTACCTCACGGGGAGCTGTTTTTT.

This clonotype was counted ten times or more. The CDR3 loop reads CASSEPPQGDTEAFF. CDR3 nucleotides: TGTGCCAGCAGTGAACCCCCGCAAGGAGATACTGAAGCTTTCTTT. The V call is TRBV2, the J call TRBJ1-1; D gene uncertain. This CDR3 has 15 residues. Between the trimmed V and J ends, which lost 2 bases and 5 bases, there was a span of 15 bases. Germline V gives CDR1 SNHLY, CDR2 FYNNEI.

This clonotype was picked up many times. The chain links TRBV7-2 to TRBJ1-1, with unresolved D. The length of the CDR3 is 16 residues. V was clipped by 4 bases and J by 6 bases, with 21 bases between them. Germline values: CDR1 SGHTA, CDR2 FQGNSA. As DNA, the CDR3 is TGTGCCAGCAGCTCCCCAGGCAGCAAAGCGGGCTCTGAAGCTTTCTTT. It encodes CASSSPGSKAGSEAFF.

The V gene is TRBV28, the J gene TRBJ2-3; 9 bases align to TRBD1. V lost 3 bases, J lost 3 bases, and 7 bases stayed unmatched. CDR1 is MDHEN and CDR2 is SYDVKM in the germline V gene. This CDR3 has 16 amino acids. The CDR3 region is CASSFIRDRVTDTQYF. CDR3 bases: TGTGCCAGCAGTTTTATCCGGGACAGGGTAACAGATACGCAGTATTTT.

This clonotype was counted at least ten times. The CDR3: CASSLVGPSTDTQYF. The CDR3 DNA reads TGTGCCAGCAGCTTAGTGGGCCCTAGCACAGATACGCAGTATTTT. V gene TRBV7-9 combines with J gene TRBJ2-3; no clear D. Trimming removed 1 base from V and 0 bases from J, with 8 bases in between. CDR1 and CDR2 from the germline V gene are SEHNR and FQNEAQ (reference sequence). There are 15 residues in the CDR3.

This clonotype has ten or more counts. The chain combines TRBV27 with TRBJ2-3; no firm D call. V gave up 7 bases and J gave up 2 bases, with 22 bases separating them. Per the germline V gene, CDR1 is MNHEY and CDR2 is SMNVEV (reference sequence). The CDR3 consists of 17 residues. For the CDR3, the DNA is TGTGCCAGCACCTTCCTACCGGGCAGCATTTCCACAGATACGCAGTATTTT. This gives the protein CASTFLPGSISTDTQYF.

In regard to this clonotype: Its ends do not fully match the called genes, so a read error is possible. The rearrangement uses TRBV25-1 and TRBJ1-1, with D maybe TRBD1 (6 bases). The germline gives CDR1 MGHDK, CDR2 SYGVNS. CDR3 length equals 14 residues. DNA for the CDR3: TGTGGCAGCAGTGAGCAGGGGCTGAACACTGAAGCTTTCTTT. Translating it yields CGSSEQGLNTEAFF.

This clonotype was counted a single time. CDR3 nucleotides: TGTGCCAGCAGTACGACCTGGGGACAGGCTAGGGTCGAGACCCAGTACTTC. Amino acid sequence: CASSTTWGQARVETQYF. J is TRBJ2-5 and V is TRBV6-1; 8 bases fit TRBD1. This CDR3 is 17 amino acids long. After removal of 5 bases from V and 5 bases from J, the junction contained 16 bases not matched to a gene. The germline gives CDR1 MNHNS, CDR2 SASEGT.

V and J are TRBV5-6 and TRBJ2-7; tentatively, D is TRBD2 (6 bases). Deletions cut 0 bases from V and 4 bases from J, with 17 bases between. CDR3 length: 16 amino acids. Per the germline V gene, CDR1 is SGHDT and CDR2 is YYEEEE. The DNA of the CDR3 is TGTGCCAGCAGCTTGGCCTCGGGGGTCCTCGTGTACGAGCAGTACTTC. Protein sequence: CASSLASGVLVYEQYF.